One sample yielded the 10 T cell receptor beta chains listed below, sequenced in a study of chemoradiotherapy in HPV16-positive cancers (dated by TCRdb to 2022 to 2024). The library was built by means of the immunoSEQ multiplex PCR assay. TCRdb took this table from immuneACCESS and kept in-frame rearrangements with V and J called. Such tables lack part of the clones; where checked against another copy, unresolved V genes explain under half of the gap, and the rest is unexplained. Present in this sample are roughly 32,000 clones, around 89% of which were seen just once. 3% to 3.5% of the sample is taken by the ten largest. The sample in question was blood, obtained from a patient who underwent chemoradiotherapy. The receptors derive from a human donor with HPV-associated anogenital cancer.

The gene calls are TRBV27 and TRBJ2-1; TRBD2 might be the D (7 bases). Germline CDR1 reads MNHEY; CDR2 reads SMNVEV (reference sequence). Trimming left V 7 bases short and J 8 bases short, with 18 bases between. The CDR3 is 14 amino acids. CDR3 DNA: TGTGCCAGCAAGTCTTTGGGGGGGGGCGATGAGCAGTTCTTC. Translation gives CASKSLGGGDEQFF.

The chain employs TRBV5-5 and TRBJ1-1; D gene ambiguous. V was trimmed by 5 bases and J by 3 bases, leaving 11 bases between them. This CDR3 has 13 amino acids. Looked up from germline, CDR1 is SGHKS and CDR2 is YYEKEE (reference sequence). CDR3 sequence (DNA): TGTGCCAGCAGTCCTTGGGGTGACACTGAAGCTTTCTTT. It specifies CASSPWGDTEAFF.

The chain recombines TRBV7-3 with TRBJ2-3; 8 nucleotides match TRBD1. V was clipped by 5 bases and J by 3 bases; unmatched bases: 4. The CDR3 is 14 amino acids. Looked up from germline, CDR1 is SGHTA and CDR2 is FQGTGA. CDR3 loop: CASSTHRGTDTQYF. The DNA of the CDR3 is TGTGCCAGCAGCACACACAGGGGGACAGATACGCAGTATTTT. Filled out from reference TRBV7-3 and TRBJ2-3, the complete variable domain reads GAGVSQTPSNKVTEKGKYVELRCDPISGHTALYWYRQSLGQGPEFLIYFQGTGAADDSGLPNDRFFAVRPEGSVSTLKIQRTERGDSAVYLCASSTHRGTDTQYFGPGTRLTVL.

The chain links TRBV15 to TRBJ2-6, with D hard to call. The CDR3 contains 16 residues. Germline V lookup: CDR1 LNHNV, CDR2 YYDKDF (reference sequence). V was cut by 1 base and J by 2 bases, with 9 bases left in between. The chain's CDR3 is CATSRVKAPGANVLTF. CDR3 DNA: TGTGCCACCAGCAGAGTGAAGGCCCCTGGGGCCAACGTCCTGACTTTC. Filled out from reference TRBV15 and TRBJ2-6, the complete variable domain reads DAMVIQNPRYQVTQFGKPVTLSCSQTLNHNVMYWYQQKSSQAPKLLFHYYDKDFNNEADTPDNFQSRRPNTSFCFLDIRSPGLGDTAMYLCATSRVKAPGANVLTFGAGSRLTVL.

The rearrangement links TRBV5-1 to TRBJ1-1; TRBD1 aligns across 7 bases. The length of the CDR3 is 15 residues. CDR1 and CDR2 (germline): SGHRS, YFSETQ. With V trimmed by 4 bases and J by 5 bases, 11 bases remained unmatched. In DNA form, the CDR3 reads TGCGCCAGCAGCCCGGGGTACAGGGGAAGGACTGAAGCTTTCTTT. Protein product: CASSPGYRGRTEAFF.

This clone has just a few counts. The rearrangement uses TRBV25-1 and TRBJ2-3; 10 bases match TRBD1. The CDR3 is 15 amino acids. V gave up 3 bases and J gave up 7 bases; unmatched junction bases: 7. Germline-derived CDR1 and CDR2 are MGHDK and SYGVNS. The DNA for the CDR3 is TGTGCCAGCAGTGAGTCGGGGGACAGGGGACATACGCAGTATTTT. It specifies CASSESGDRGHTQYF.

The CDR3 loop is CASSSSGRVDTQYF. CDR3 in DNA: TGTGCCAGCAGCTCTAGCGGGAGGGTAGATACGCAGTATTTT. V is TRBV5-4 and J is TRBJ2-3; 12 bases line up with TRBD2. CDR3 length equals 14 residues. Germline CDR1 SGHNT, CDR2 YYREEE (reference sequence). V lost 3 bases, J lost 5 bases, and 1 base stayed unmatched.

The chain uses TRBV4-2 and TRBJ1-6, with 10 bases fitting TRBD1. Germline loops: CDR1 LGHNA, CDR2 YNFKEQ. Trimming removed 0 bases from V and 10 bases from J; junction bases left unmatched: 6. This CDR3 is built from 16 residues. CDR3 DNA: TGTGCCAGCAGCCAAGAGGGGGACAGGGGCCGGTCACCCCTCCACTTT. This codes for CASSQEGDRGRSPLHF.

V gene TRBV7-2 combines with J gene TRBJ2-7, with D perhaps TRBD1 or TRBD2 (5 bases each). The CDR3 is made up of 15 amino acids. Trimming stripped 1 base from V and 1 base from J, with 11 bases between. Per the germline V gene, CDR1 is SGHTA and CDR2 is FQGNSA. The CDR3 here is CASSLGGRNSYEQYF. Here the CDR3 DNA reads TGTGCCAGCAGCTTAGGGGGACGGAATTCCTACGAGCAGTACTTC.

The genes are TRBV7-2 and TRBJ2-7, with no clear D. With 6 bases removed from V and 3 bases from J, the gap between germline ends came to 6 bases. This CDR3 has 11 amino acids. Germline V gives CDR1 SGHTA, CDR2 FQGNSA. This chain's CDR3 is CASSEYYEQYF. CDR3 in DNA: TGTGCCAGCAGTGAGTACTACGAGCAGTACTTC.